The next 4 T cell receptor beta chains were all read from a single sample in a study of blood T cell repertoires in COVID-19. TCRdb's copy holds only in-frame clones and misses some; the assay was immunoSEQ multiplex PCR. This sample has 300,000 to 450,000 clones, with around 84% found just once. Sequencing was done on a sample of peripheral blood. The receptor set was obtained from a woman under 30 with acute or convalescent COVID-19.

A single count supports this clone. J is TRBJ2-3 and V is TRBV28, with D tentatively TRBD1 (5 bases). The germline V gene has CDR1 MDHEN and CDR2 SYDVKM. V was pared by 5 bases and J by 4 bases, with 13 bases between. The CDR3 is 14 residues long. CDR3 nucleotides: TGTGCCAGCAGTGAAGGGGTTGCTTCAGATACGCAGTATTTT. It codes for CASSEGVASDTQYF. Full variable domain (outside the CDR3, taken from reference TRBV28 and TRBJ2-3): DVKVTQSSRYLVKRTGEKVFLECVQDMDHENMFWYRQDPGLGLRLIYFSYDVKMKEKGDIPEGYSVSREKKERFSLILESASTNQTSMYLCASSEGVASDTQYFGPGTRLTVL.

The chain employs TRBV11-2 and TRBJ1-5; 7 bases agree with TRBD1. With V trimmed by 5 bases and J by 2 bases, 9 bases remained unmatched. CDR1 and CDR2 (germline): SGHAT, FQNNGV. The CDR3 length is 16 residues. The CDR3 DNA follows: TGTGCCAGCAGCCCCAATAAACAGGGGCGCAATCAGCCCCAGCATTTT. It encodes CASSPNKQGRNQPQHF.

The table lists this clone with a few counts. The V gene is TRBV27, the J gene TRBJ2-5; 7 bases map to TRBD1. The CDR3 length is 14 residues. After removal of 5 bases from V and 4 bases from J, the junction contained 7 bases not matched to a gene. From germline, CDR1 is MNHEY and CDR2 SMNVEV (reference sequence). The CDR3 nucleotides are TGTGCCAGCAGTGCTGGACAGGCGGGAGAGACCCAGTACTTC. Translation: CASSAGQAGETQYF.

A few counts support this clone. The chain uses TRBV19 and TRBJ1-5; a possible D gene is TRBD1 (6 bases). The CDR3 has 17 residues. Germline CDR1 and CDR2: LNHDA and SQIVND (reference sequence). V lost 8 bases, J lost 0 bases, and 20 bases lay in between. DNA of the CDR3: TGTGCCAGTGGCCGAGGTTCGGGACAAGGTAGCAATCAGCCCCAGCATTTT. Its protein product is CASGRGSGQGSNQPQHF. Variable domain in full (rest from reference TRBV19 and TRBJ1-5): DGGITQSPKYLFRKEGQNVTLSCEQNLNHDAMYWYRQDPGQGLRLIYYSQIVNDFQKGDIAEGYSVSREKKESFPLTVTSAQKNPTAFYLCASGRGSGQGSNQPQHFGDGTRLSIL.